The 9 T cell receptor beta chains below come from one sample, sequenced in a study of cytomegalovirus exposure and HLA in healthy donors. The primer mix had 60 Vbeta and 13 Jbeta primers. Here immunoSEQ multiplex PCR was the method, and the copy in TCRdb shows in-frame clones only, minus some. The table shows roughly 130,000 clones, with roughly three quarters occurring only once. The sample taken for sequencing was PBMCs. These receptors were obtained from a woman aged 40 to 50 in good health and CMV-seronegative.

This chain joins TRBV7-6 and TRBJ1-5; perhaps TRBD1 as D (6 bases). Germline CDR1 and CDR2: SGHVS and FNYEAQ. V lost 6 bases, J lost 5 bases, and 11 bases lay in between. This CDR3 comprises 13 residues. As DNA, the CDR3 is TGTGCCAGCAGTAGCCGACAGGATCAGCCCCAGCATTTT. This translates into CASSSRQDQPQHF.

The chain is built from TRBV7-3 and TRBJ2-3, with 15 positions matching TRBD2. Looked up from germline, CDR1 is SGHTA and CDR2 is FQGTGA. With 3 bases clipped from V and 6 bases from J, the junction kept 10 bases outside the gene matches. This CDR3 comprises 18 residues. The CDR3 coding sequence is TGTGCCAGCAGCTTTGAGGGACTAGCGGGGGGCCACAGGGATACGCAGTATTTT. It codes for CASSFEGLAGGHRDTQYF.

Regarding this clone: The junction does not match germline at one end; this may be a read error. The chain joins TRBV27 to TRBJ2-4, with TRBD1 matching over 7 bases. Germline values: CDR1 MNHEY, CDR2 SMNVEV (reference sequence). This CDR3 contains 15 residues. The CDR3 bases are TGTGCCAGCAGTTGGGCTGGGACAGCCACAAACATTCAGTACTTC. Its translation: CASSWAGTATNIQYF.

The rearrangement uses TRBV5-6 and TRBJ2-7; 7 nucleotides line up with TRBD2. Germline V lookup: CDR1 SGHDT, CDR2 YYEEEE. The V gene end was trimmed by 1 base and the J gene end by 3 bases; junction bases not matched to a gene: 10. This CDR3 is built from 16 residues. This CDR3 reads CASSLYSGGGVYEQYF. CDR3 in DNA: TGTGCCAGCAGCTTGTATTCAGGCGGGGGTGTCTACGAGCAGTACTTC.

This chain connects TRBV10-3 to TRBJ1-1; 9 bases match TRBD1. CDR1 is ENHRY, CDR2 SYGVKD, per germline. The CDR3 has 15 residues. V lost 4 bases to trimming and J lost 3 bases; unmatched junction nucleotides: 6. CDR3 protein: CAISARQGGDTEAFF. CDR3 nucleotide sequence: TGTGCCATCAGTGCCAGACAGGGGGGAGACACTGAAGCTTTCTTT.

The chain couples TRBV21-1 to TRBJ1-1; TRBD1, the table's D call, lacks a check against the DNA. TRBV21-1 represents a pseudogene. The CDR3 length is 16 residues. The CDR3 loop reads CASSKAKQGMGTEAFF. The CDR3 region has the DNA TGTGCCAGCAGCAAAGCGAAACAGGGGATGGGCACTGAAGCTTTCTTT.

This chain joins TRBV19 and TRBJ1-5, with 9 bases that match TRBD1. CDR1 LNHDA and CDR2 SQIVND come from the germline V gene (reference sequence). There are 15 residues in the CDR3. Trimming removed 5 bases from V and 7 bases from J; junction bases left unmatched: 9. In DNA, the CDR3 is TGTGCCAGTAGTTCCGGGACAGGGAGGGGCCAGCCCCAGCATTTT. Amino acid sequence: CASSSGTGRGQPQHF.

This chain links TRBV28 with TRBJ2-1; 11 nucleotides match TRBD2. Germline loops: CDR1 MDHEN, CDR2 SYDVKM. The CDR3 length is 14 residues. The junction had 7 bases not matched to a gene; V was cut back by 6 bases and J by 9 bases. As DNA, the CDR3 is TGTGCCAGCAGAGCTAGCGGGGGGAGGGTTGAGCAGTTCTTC. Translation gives CASRASGGRVEQFF.

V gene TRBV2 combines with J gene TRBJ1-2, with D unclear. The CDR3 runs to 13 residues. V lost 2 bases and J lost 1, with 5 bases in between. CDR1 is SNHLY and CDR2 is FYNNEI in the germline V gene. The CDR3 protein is CASSERSNYGYTF. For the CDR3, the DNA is TGTGCCAGCAGTGAACGCAGTAACTATGGCTACACCTTC.